These 25 T cell receptor beta chains were all obtained from the same sample, sequenced in a study of T-cell reconstitution after alpha-beta-depleted transplantation in children. Unique molecular identifiers were built into the TCRbeta library. TCRdb called the PCR reads again in MiXCR, with one record for every CDR3 protein. The sample holds 250,000 or so distinct CDR3 sequences, about 24% seen once. The sequencing here drew on PBMCs, mostly from graft donor cells, taken 360 days after TCRalphabeta/CD19-depleted stem cell transplant. Source of these receptors: a female patient aged 2-15 years who had a stem cell transplant for congenital amegakaryocytic thrombocytopenia, so the T cells may come from the graft donor.

This clonotype was found many times. The rearrangement uses TRBV29-1 and TRBJ2-7, with D perhaps matching TRBD1 (5 bases). Germline V lookup: CDR1 SQVTM, CDR2 ANQGSEA. The CDR3 totals 12 residues. Trimming cost V 4 bases and J 7 bases, with 14 bases left between them. The CDR3 DNA is TGCAGCGTTGTGGGGCAGGTCAGAGAGCAGTACTTC. This gives the protein CSVVGQVREQYF.

This clonotype was seen more than once but under ten times. V usage is TRBV20-1 and J usage is TRBJ1-1, with D perhaps matching TRBD1 (6 bases). Germline CDR1 is DFQATT and CDR2 is SNEGSKA (reference sequence). Trimming pared 6 bases from V and 5 bases from J, leaving 25 bases between. The CDR3 is 16 residues long. CDR3 region: CSARTAGSLGATEAFF. The CDR3 DNA follows: TGCAGTGCCCGGACAGCTGGAAGCTTAGGAGCTACTGAAGCTTTCTTT.

This clonotype was seen a handful of times. The CDR3 is CSARDRGQARYEQYF. For the CDR3, the DNA is TGCAGTGCTAGAGATAGGGGTCAAGCCCGCTACGAGCAGTACTTC. The chain carries TRBV20-1 and TRBJ2-7; perhaps TRBD1 as D (5 bases). CDR1 and CDR2 (germline): DFQATT, SNEGSKA (reference sequence). The CDR3 runs to 15 residues. The V end lost 0 bases, the J end lost 3 bases, and 15 bases lay between the germline ends.

In this sample, this clonotype turned up many times. J is TRBJ2-1 and V is TRBV7-8; D is unresolved. The CDR3 extends over 16 amino acids. Germline values: CDR1 SGHVS, CDR2 FQNEAQ. V lost 6 bases to trimming and J lost 0 bases, with 15 bases between them. As DNA, the CDR3 is TGTGCCAGCAGGTCTAACGTAGTAAGCTCCTACAATGAGCAGTTCTTC. Translating gives CASRSNVVSSYNEQFF.

This clonotype was seen a handful of times. The chain recombines TRBV5-1 with TRBJ1-1; 7 bases are shared with TRBD1. V lost 4 bases and J lost 10; bases outside the gene matches: 13. The CDR3 runs to 14 residues. Germline-derived CDR1 and CDR2 are SGHRS and YFSETQ. The CDR3 reads CASSTRAGGLRAFF. In DNA, the CDR3 is TGCGCCAGCAGCACTCGAGCAGGGGGACTAAGAGCTTTCTTT.

The rearrangement uses TRBV20-1 and TRBJ1-5; D not certain. Trimming cost V 4 bases and J 6 bases, with 13 bases left between them. The CDR3 totals 13 residues. Germline-derived CDR1 and CDR2 are DFQATT and SNEGSKA (reference sequence). The CDR3 sequence: CSANNGVGQPQHF. In DNA form, the CDR3 reads TGCAGTGCTAATAATGGGGTCGGTCAGCCCCAGCATTTT.

The chain joins TRBV20-1 to TRBJ2-7; 10 positions agree with TRBD2. Germline V gene sequence: CDR1 DFQATT, CDR2 SNEGSKA (reference sequence). The length of the CDR3 is 16 residues. Unmatched junction bases numbered 11, after V lost 6 bases and J lost 0 bases. CDR3 sequence reads: CSAVKREGKFSYEQYF. The CDR3 nucleotides are TGCAGTGCGGTTAAGCGGGAGGGAAAATTCTCCTACGAGCAGTACTTC.

The sample holds a few counts of this clonotype. The rearrangement joins TRBV30 to TRBJ2-1; 8 bases are shared with TRBD2. The CDR3 is 12 residues long. The germline V gene has CDR1 GTSNPN and CDR2 SVGIG (reference sequence). V shed 4 bases and J 4 bases; nucleotides not matched to a gene: 0. For the CDR3, the DNA is TGTGCCTGGACTAGCGGGTACAATGAGCAGTTCTTC. Encoded protein: CAWTSGYNEQFF.

The rearrangement joins TRBV5-4 to TRBJ2-5, with D perhaps TRBD1 or TRBD2 (5 bases each). The CDR3 is 15 amino acids. Trimming stripped 4 bases from V and 3 bases from J, with 16 bases between. Germline V gene lookup returns CDR1 SGHNT and CDR2 YYREEE (reference sequence). The CDR3 DNA sequence: TGTGCCAGCAGCCCATGGGGGAGCGGCGAAGAGACCCAGTACTTC. Translating it yields CASSPWGSGEETQYF.

The chain joins TRBV7-9 to TRBJ1-5; maybe TRBD1 (5 bases). Between the trimmed V and J ends, which lost 5 bases and 9 bases, there was a span of 11 bases. The CDR3 has 12 residues. Germline V gives CDR1 SEHNR, CDR2 FQNEAQ (reference sequence). The chain's CDR3 is CASSLWDRPQHF. CDR3 DNA sequence: TGTGCCAGCAGCCTGTGGGACCGGCCCCAGCATTTT.

The rearrangement joins TRBV2 to TRBJ1-5, with D possibly being TRBD1 (5 bases). The V gene lost 7 bases and the J gene lost 5 bases, with 15 bases spanning the gap. The CDR3 contains 14 residues. CDR1 is SNHLY and CDR2 is FYNNEI in the germline V gene. The CDR3 DNA sequence: TGTGCCAGCACTGTAGGGGACCGATATCAGCCCCAGCATTTT. Translating it yields CASTVGDRYQPQHF.

The V call is TRBV30, the J call TRBJ2-5; possible D gene TRBD2, 5 bases. The CDR3 has 11 residues. V lost 8 bases and J 5 bases, leaving 12 bases between the germline ends. The germline gives CDR1 GTSNPN, CDR2 SVGIG (reference sequence). This chain's CDR3 is CAQSGEETQYF. CDR3 in DNA: TGTGCCCAAAGTGGGGAGGAGACCCAGTACTTC.

J is TRBJ2-7 and V is TRBV18, with D unclear. V lost 1 base and J 2 bases, leaving 21 bases between the germline ends. The CDR3 loop spans 18 amino acids. Germline V gene sequence: CDR1 KGHSH, CDR2 LQKENI. As DNA, the CDR3 is TGTGCCAGCTCACCACGGGGTGGTACGGAAGCCAGCCCCTACGAGCAGTACTTC. Its protein product is CASSPRGGTEASPYEQYF.

This clonotype occurred many times. The chain has TRBV28 and TRBJ2-2, with D unresolved. The V end lost 2 bases, the J end lost 7 bases, and 8 bases lay between the germline ends. The CDR3 covers 13 residues. Germline CDR1 and CDR2: MDHEN and SYDVKM. CDR3 sequence (DNA): TGTGCCAGCAGTTTAGAATATCTCGGGGAGCTGTTTTTT. It yields the protein CASSLEYLGELFF.

On this clonotype itself: Mismatch with germline at one junction end may stem from a read error. This chain links TRBV6-1 with TRBJ1-3; D gene uncertain. The germline V gene has CDR1 MNHNS and CDR2 SASEGT. There are 16 residues in the CDR3. CDR3 residues: CASSEDHIPSGNTIYF. The CDR3 DNA sequence: TGTGCCAGCAGCGAAGACCACATCCCCTCTGGAAACACCATATATTTT.

This clonotype appeared many times. J is TRBJ2-2 and V is TRBV29-1, with TRBD1 matching 12 bases. Trimming took 7 bases from V and 5 from J; bases not matched to a gene: 5. The length of the CDR3 is 14 residues. Germline CDR1 reads SQVTM; CDR2 reads ANQGSEA. The CDR3 spells CSAQGQGATGELFF. In DNA, the CDR3 is TGCAGCGCCCAGGGACAGGGGGCAACCGGGGAGCTGTTTTTT.

This clonotype has a handful of counts. The chain links TRBV4-3 to TRBJ2-6; D ambiguous. V dropped 0 bases and J dropped 11 bases, with 11 bases sitting between them. CDR1 LGHNA and CDR2 YSLEER come from the germline V gene. This CDR3 spans 14 amino acids. The CDR3 loop reads CASSQDIAVDVLTF. As DNA, the CDR3 is TGCGCCAGCAGCCAAGATATTGCCGTCGACGTCCTGACTTTC.

The genes are TRBV20-1 and TRBJ1-6; unclear D gene. The length of the CDR3 is 14 residues. V lost 0 bases and J lost 7, with 10 bases in between. Germline V gene sequence: CDR1 DFQATT, CDR2 SNEGSKA (reference sequence). CDR3: CSARDGVENSPLHF. CDR3 nucleotide sequence: TGCAGTGCTAGAGACGGGGTGGAAAATTCACCCCTCCACTTT.

The chain recombines TRBV28 with TRBJ2-7; a weak D match, TRBD2 (6 bases). This CDR3 is built from 16 residues. Germline V CDR1 and CDR2: MDHEN, SYDVKM. V dropped 4 bases and J dropped 2 bases, with 18 bases sitting between them. The chain's CDR3 is CASSSTAGTPTYEQYF. The CDR3 region has the DNA TGTGCCAGCAGTTCCACCGCCGGGACTCCTACCTACGAGCAGTACTTC.

V gene TRBV6-2 or TRBV6-3 combines with J gene TRBJ2-3, with TRBD2 identical over 8 bases. CDR1 and CDR2 from the germline V gene are MNHEY and SVGEGT. The CDR3 length is 17 residues. Germline trimming cut 0 bases from V and 0 bases from J; bases unmatched to any gene: 5. The DNA for the CDR3 is TGTGCCAGCAGTTACTCCCATAGCGGGACAAGCACAGATACGCAGTATTTT. It yields the protein CASSYSHSGTSTDTQYF.

This clonotype was recorded a few times. The CDR3 DNA reads TGTGCCAGCAGTTTGTCGGTCGGGGGAAACGGCTATGGCTACACCTTC. This codes for CASSLSVGGNGYGYTF. The chain links TRBV12-3 or TRBV12-4 to TRBJ1-2; D possibly corresponds to TRBD1 (5 bases). Trimming left V 3 bases short and J 4 bases short, with 18 bases between. This CDR3 contains 16 residues.

In its sample, this clonotype was seen a few times. V and J are TRBV7-9 and TRBJ2-1; 13 bases match TRBD2. In germline, CDR1 is SEHNR, CDR2 FQNEAQ (reference sequence). The CDR3 has 16 residues. Germline trimming cut 1 base from V and 8 bases from J; bases unmatched to any gene: 5. This CDR3 reads CASSLGGTSGMDEQFF. CDR3 nucleotides: TGTGCCAGCAGCTTAGGCGGGACTAGCGGGATGGATGAGCAGTTCTTC.

The chain has TRBV13 and TRBJ2-1; TRBD2 matches 11 bases. Trimming cost V 5 bases and J 7 bases; bases outside gene matches: 10. The CDR3 consists of 16 residues. CDR1 and CDR2 from the germline V gene are PRHDT and FYEKMQ (reference sequence). The CDR3 region is CASSVSTSGTRNEQFF. The CDR3 nucleotides are TGTGCCAGCAGCGTATCGACTAGCGGGACTAGGAATGAGCAGTTCTTC.

The chain couples TRBV9 to TRBJ2-5; 7 nucleotides match TRBD1. This CDR3 has 15 residues. Germline V gene data show CDR1 as SGDLS and CDR2 as YYNGEE. The junction had 9 bases not matched to a gene; V was cut back by 4 bases and J by 3 bases. The CDR3: CASSPPPGQKETQYF. CDR3 bases: TGTGCCAGCAGCCCACCTCCGGGACAGAAAGAGACCCAGTACTTC.

This chain's CDR3 is CASSFSDNTDTQYF. The CDR3 DNA reads as TGCGCCAGCAGCTTCTCTGATAACACAGATACGCAGTATTTT. The chain links TRBV5-1 to TRBJ2-3; no definite D call. CDR1 is SGHRS and CDR2 is YFSETQ in the germline V gene. The CDR3 spans 14 residues. V lost 2 bases and J 2 bases, leaving 9 bases between the germline ends. Full variable domain (missing parts from reference TRBV5-1 and TRBJ2-3): KAGVTQTPRYLIKTRGQQVTLSCSPISGHRSVSWYQQTPGQGLQFLFEYFSETQRNKGNFPGRFSGRQFSNSRSEMNVSTLELGDSALYLCASSFSDNTDTQYFGPGTRLTVL.